This T cell receptor (beta chain) was identified during a study of blood T cells in healthy people across ages (dated by TCRdb to the mid-2010s). In terms of the full investigation: In model experiments, roughly one uniquely barcoded TCR beta cDNA molecule per two T cells was captured by template switching. The study measured age-related changes in TCR beta repertoire diversity using deep sequencing normalized with unique cDNA molecular identifiers. The donors were split into four age groups: young (average approximately 16 years), middle-aged (around 37), aged (over 55) and long-lived (about 82). To avoid experimental bias, donors of different ages were randomly spread across the sequencing lanes. Two additional independent replicas of 1 million unique cDNA reads from the same blood draw were analyzed for two donors (one aged 18 to 30 and one aged 80 or older).

The donors were a few dozen Caucasian individuals from Russia, aged roughly 6 to 100 years, who were systemically healthy. Approximately 9 milliliters of peripheral blood were collected from each donor into EDTA-treated Vacutainer tubes. PBMCs were isolated by Ficoll-Paque density-gradient centrifugation, with at least 6 million obtained per sample. Total RNA was extracted from PBMCs with Trizol reagent, with at least 5 micrograms obtained per sample. For every donor, an aliquot of PBMCs went through flow cytometry to measure the percentages of naive CD45RAhigh/CD27high T cells. Results the study describes overall, beyond this receptor: Compared with the aged group, the long-lived group had more naive CD4+ T cells, fewer expanded clones and increased TCR diversity, suggesting age selection. Observed TCR beta diversity per million T cells fell roughly linearly with age, and a significant reduction was already apparent by age around 40. Because the CMV infection status of the donors was unknown, age-related changes in expanded clonotypes may potentially have been confounded. The percentage of naive T cells measured by flow cytometry correlated strongly with observed TCR beta diversity. Bulk unsorted PBMC profiling prevented conclusive comparison of naive and antigen-experienced compartments. Total diversity estimates from one million sequenced T cells were considered lower bounds and underestimates.

Library creation used 5' RACE. The instrument given in TCRdb is Illumina HiSeq 2500. The second PCR ran for about 6 to 11 cycles and used a J-beta primer mix along with a sample-barcoded 5' primer. Each TCR beta cDNA molecule received a unique molecular identifier from a template-switch 5' adaptor carrying 12 random nucleotides. At least 3 million CDR3-containing paired-end reads were obtained from each sample. The Mint cDNA synthesis kit, primed by a TRBC-specific oligonucleotide, was used to synthesize first-strand cDNA from all RNA. Following uracil-DNA glycosylase treatment, a first 18-cycle PCR with universal primers M1SS and BC2_uni_R was performed on all cDNA. Concerning the study's data processing: Each sample was normalized by randomly selecting 1 million high-quality reads, each carrying a distinct molecular identifier. Instead of being binned into consensus sequences, reads with shared molecular identifiers were discarded. MiTCR, set to a Q25 quality threshold and the strictest error-elimination algorithm, was used for CDR3 identification, clonotype clustering and error correction. A nonparametric unseen species model with Euler transformation was used to estimate a lower bound on total TCR beta diversity. The public reads were reprocessed in TCRdb via fastp at Q25 and MiXCR, keeping in-frame beta chains. Rows merge per CDR3 protein into single entries with the most common DNA and genes. For this entry, the V and J calls and clone size follow TCRdb and not the study's own pipeline. The sample profile shows 700,000 to 850,000 distinct CDR3 sequences; about 53% of them were found once. 41% of the sample comes from the top ten.

Concerning this clonotype itself: The antigen it binds to is not known. No qualities accompany the bases; no much larger clone lies one base away.

This TCR came from a man of 80 years or more in good health. The sequenced material came from blood.

The nucleotide sequence is given as TGTGCCAGCAGTGAAGTCCGGTATGGGACAGGTTCTAGATACGCGTATTTT. It codes for CASSEVRYGTGSRYAYF. The rearrangement joined TRBV2 to TRBJ2-3, and 8 junctional nucleotides match TRBD1. From the germline V gene, CDR1 is SNHLY and CDR2 is FYNNEI. The germline V end is reduced by 1 base and the J end by 14 bases; junction bases left unmatched: 20. The CDR3 measures 17 amino acids from cysteine to phenylalanine. Only CDR3 DNA is held: 51 bases, read in frame from base 1.